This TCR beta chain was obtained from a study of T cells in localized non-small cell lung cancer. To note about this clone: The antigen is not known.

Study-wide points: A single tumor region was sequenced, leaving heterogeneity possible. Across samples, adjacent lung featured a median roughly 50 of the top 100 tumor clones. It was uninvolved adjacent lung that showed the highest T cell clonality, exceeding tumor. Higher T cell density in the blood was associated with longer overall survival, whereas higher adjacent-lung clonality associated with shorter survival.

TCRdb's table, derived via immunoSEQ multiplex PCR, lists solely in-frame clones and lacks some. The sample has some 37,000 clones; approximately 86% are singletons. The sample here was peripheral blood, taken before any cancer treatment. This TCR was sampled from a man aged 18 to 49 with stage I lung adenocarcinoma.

CDR3 protein: CASSFERGSGNTIYF. Written as DNA, the CDR3 is TGTGCCAGCAGCTTCGAACGGGGATCTGGAAACACCATATATTTT. This rearrangement joins TRBV11-2 to TRBJ1-3; D not certain. The CDR3 length is 15 residues. Trimming removed 3 bases from V and 1 base from J, with 10 bases in between. Germline-derived CDR1 and CDR2 are SGHAT and FQNNGV.